Each of the 18 T cell receptor beta chains below was sequenced from the same sample in a study of PD-L1 blockade in urothelial cancer. Assay: immunoSEQ multiplex PCR; the TCRdb copy retains only in-frame clones and omits some. The table records around 120,000 clones, 85% to 90% of them present only once. Time point: peripheral blood 6 weeks after treatment start. The sequences come from PBMCs, collected around atezolizumab (anti-PD-L1) treatment. These receptors all come from a man in his sixties with urothelial cancer.

The chain employs TRBV9 and TRBJ1-6, with TRBD1 as a possible D gene (5 bases). Trimming left V 3 bases short and J 7 bases short, with 14 bases between. The germline CDR1 and CDR2 sequences are SGDLS and YYNGEE. The CDR3 is 15 residues long. This CDR3 is CASSALDRRNSPLHF. The CDR3 DNA is TGTGCCAGCAGCGCACTCGACAGACGGAATTCACCCCTCCACTTT.

This clone was counted once. The chain carries TRBV9 and TRBJ2-2; D possibly corresponds to TRBD1 (5 bases). The V gene lost 0 bases and the J gene lost 6 bases, with 12 bases spanning the gap. From germline, CDR1 is SGDLS and CDR2 YYNGEE. The CDR3 extends over 15 amino acids. The CDR3 nucleotides read TGTGCCAGCAGCGTAGAACAGGCCGACCCCGGGGAGCTGTTTTTT. Translated: CASSVEQADPGELFF.

The chain combines TRBV15 with TRBJ2-4; D possibly corresponds to TRBD2 (6 bases). CDR1 and CDR2 from the germline V gene are LNHNV and YYDKDF (reference sequence). This CDR3 is built from 15 residues. Trimming pared 5 bases from V and 1 base from J, leaving 12 bases between. The CDR3 spells CATSGGGGAKNIQYF. The CDR3 DNA reads TGTGCCACCAGCGGAGGTGGGGGGGCCAAAAACATTCAGTACTTC.

V usage is TRBV5-8 and J usage is TRBJ2-5, with D perhaps TRBD1 (5 bases). Germline V lookup: CDR1 SGHTS, CDR2 YDEGEE. Trimming took 3 bases from V and 1 from J, leaving 19 bases between them. This CDR3 region has 17 residues. CDR3 sequence: CASSSEGAHGFQETQYF. The CDR3 DNA reads as TGTGCCAGCAGCTCCGAAGGGGCCCATGGTTTCCAAGAGACCCAGTACTTC.

V usage is TRBV19 and J usage is TRBJ2-1; 7 positions match TRBD2. The CDR3 runs to 15 residues. The germline gives CDR1 LNHDA, CDR2 SQIVND (reference sequence). The ends lost 6 bases at V and 3 bases at J; junction bases unmatched: 8. The CDR3 DNA is TGTGCCAGTAGAGCAGGGCGGGAGTACTACAATGAGCAGTTCTTC. Translation: CASRAGREYYNEQFF.

The chain joins TRBV29-1 to TRBJ2-3; 8 bases are shared with TRBD2. The CDR3 extends over 15 amino acids. The V and J ends lost 6 bases and 5 bases, in that order; junction bases with no gene match: 13. Germline assignment: CDR1 SQVTM and CDR2 ANQGSEA. Written as DNA, the CDR3 is TGCAGCGTCCCCCCCGATAGTCTAGCGGGAGATACGCAGTATTTT. It codes for CSVPPDSLAGDTQYF.

The CDR3 spells CASSYSGLVPAEQYF. DNA of the CDR3: TGTGCCAGCAGTTACTCGGGACTAGTCCCAGCCGAGCAGTACTTC. The rearrangement uses TRBV6-5 and TRBJ2-7, with 8 positions matching TRBD2. Germline assignment: CDR1 MNHEY and CDR2 SVGAGI. The V segment lost 0 bases and the J segment 6 bases; nucleotides outside the gene matches: 7. The CDR3 is made up of 15 amino acids.

V and J are TRBV5-8 and TRBJ2-1; 10 nucleotides match TRBD2. This CDR3 region has 17 residues. Germline CDR1 reads SGHTS; CDR2 reads YDEGEE. The trim removed 8 bases at V and 0 bases at J, leaving 11 bases unmatched. CDR3 sequence reads: CARAGEREGFSYNEQFF. The DNA for the CDR3 is TGTGCCAGGGCTGGGGAGCGGGAGGGTTTCTCCTACAATGAGCAGTTCTTC.

The V call is TRBV13, the J call TRBJ2-7; unclear D gene. CDR1 PRHDT and CDR2 FYEKMQ come from the germline V gene (reference sequence). Trimming took 1 base from V and 6 from J, leaving 7 bases between them. The CDR3 is 12 amino acids. The CDR3 protein is CASSLDSSEQYF. CDR3 sequence (DNA): TGTGCCAGCAGCTTAGACAGTAGCGAGCAGTACTTC. The entire variable domain, with the rest obtained from reference TRBV13 and TRBJ2-7, is as follows: AAGVIQSPRHLIKEKRETATLKCYPIPRHDTVYWYQQGPGQDPQFLISFYEKMQSDKGSIPDRFSAQQFSDYHSELNMSSLELGDSALYFCASSLDSSEQYFGPGTRLTVT.

This chain joins TRBV6-5 and TRBJ2-1, with 8 bases identical to TRBD2. CDR3 size: 13 residues. Germline values: CDR1 MNHEY, CDR2 SVGAGI. V trimming: 5 bases; J trimming: 5 bases; junction bases outside the gene matches: 2. For the CDR3, the DNA is TGTGCCAGCAGTAGTAGCGGGGACAATGAGCAGTTCTTC. The encoded protein is CASSSSGDNEQFF.

This clone was counted once. The chain carries TRBV11-3 and TRBJ1-1, with D perhaps matching TRBD1 (6 bases). Deletions cut 7 bases from V and 2 bases from J, with 14 bases between. Germline V lookup: CDR1 SGHNT, CDR2 YENEEA. The CDR3 spans 14 residues. DNA of the CDR3: TGTGCCAGCAACACCGGGACACACAACACTGAAGCTTTCTTT. This sequence encodes CASNTGTHNTEAFF.

This clone was picked up one time. The J gene is TRBJ1-5, the V gene TRBV30; D is possibly TRBD1 (5 bases). The CDR3 totals 18 residues. Trimming stripped 1 base from V and 2 bases from J, with 21 bases between. The V gene's germline CDR1 is GTSNPN and CDR2 SVGIG (reference sequence). DNA of the CDR3: TGTGCCTGGAGTGGGGGGTCGGGAACATTAGCGGGCAATCAGCCCCAGCATTTT. It is translated as CAWSGGSGTLAGNQPQHF.

This clone was seen just once. The CDR3 bases are TGTGCCATCCAAAGCGAATCCGGGACAAGGAACACCGGGGAGCTGTTTTTT. This gives the protein CAIQSESGTRNTGELFF. The chain links TRBV28 to TRBJ2-2; a possible D gene is TRBD1 (6 bases). This CDR3 contains 17 residues. CDR1 is MDHEN and CDR2 is SYDVKM in the germline V gene. V was cut by 10 bases and J by 1 base, with 22 bases left in between.

The chain links TRBV7-6 to TRBJ2-2, with 12 bases lining up with TRBD2. This CDR3 spans 17 amino acids. The germline V gene has CDR1 SGHVS and CDR2 FNYEAQ. V was pared by 2 bases and J by 2 bases, with 3 bases of the junction left unmatched. The CDR3 DNA reads as TGTGCCAGCAGCTTAAGACTAGCGGGGGATAACACCGGGGAGCTGTTTTTT. Protein sequence: CASSLRLAGDNTGELFF.

This chain connects TRBV19 to TRBJ1-2; TRBD1 is a possible D gene (6 bases). Germline V gives CDR1 LNHDA, CDR2 SQIVND (reference sequence). This CDR3 has 11 residues. V lost 8 bases to trimming and J lost 4 bases, with 8 bases between them. The CDR3 DNA follows: TGTGCCAGTGGACAGCTCTATGGCTACACCTTC. This encodes CASGQLYGYTF. The whole variable domain, remainder taken from reference TRBV19 and TRBJ1-2, is DGGITQSPKYLFRKEGQNVTLSCEQNLNHDAMYWYRQDPGQGLRLIYYSQIVNDFQKGDIAEGYSVSREKKESFPLTVTSAQKNPTAFYLCASGQLYGYTFGSGTRLTVV.

V usage is TRBV29-1 and J usage is TRBJ2-5; possible D gene TRBD1, 7 bases. The CDR3 runs 12 residues. CDR1 is SQVTM, CDR2 ANQGSEA, per germline. CDR3 sequence (DNA): TGCAGTGGGAGGCAGGGGGGAGAGACCCAGTACTTC. Protein: CSGRQGGETQYF.

The rearrangement joins TRBV5-4 to TRBJ1-2, with TRBD1 matching over 7 bases. Germline CDR1 and CDR2: SGHNT and YYREEE (reference sequence). The CDR3 consists of 16 residues. V dropped 3 bases and J dropped 8; count of bases not matched to a gene: 16. The CDR3 DNA reads TGTGCCAGCAGCTCCAGCCGACGGGACAGAAAAAGGGGCTACACCTTC. This codes for CASSSSRRDRKRGYTF.

This chain connects TRBV19 to TRBJ1-1; D might be TRBD1 (5 bases). With 5 bases removed from V and 8 bases from J, the gap between germline ends came to 9 bases. CDR1 LNHDA and CDR2 SQIVND come from the germline V gene (reference sequence). The CDR3 is 11 residues long. CDR3 region: CASSERTEAFF. The CDR3 DNA follows: TGTGCCAGTAGTGAGAGGACAGAAGCTTTCTTT. Drawing the rest from reference TRBV19 and TRBJ1-1, the complete variable domain is DGGITQSPKYLFRKEGQNVTLSCEQNLNHDAMYWYRQDPGQGLRLIYYSQIVNDFQKGDIAEGYSVSREKKESFPLTVTSAQKNPTAFYLCASSERTEAFFGQGTRLTVV.